These 14 T cell receptor beta chains share one sample of origin, sequenced in a study of T cells in localized non-small cell lung cancer. Using immunoSEQ multiplex PCR, the repertoire was profiled, and TCRdb retains in-frame clones only, with some absent. In the table there are about 26,000 clones, roughly 90% of which are singletons. The material sequenced was peripheral blood, taken before any cancer treatment. Receptor source: a female donor aged 60 or older with stage II squamous cell lung carcinoma.

This chain's CDR3 is CASRFRVPIGRSTDTQYF. CDR3 coding DNA: TGTGCAAGTCGCTTCCGTGTCCCCATAGGTCGGAGCACAGATACGCAGTATTTT. The chain combines TRBV12-2 with TRBJ2-3. TRBV12-2 is termed a pseudogene. The CDR3 has 18 residues.

The J gene is TRBJ2-7, the V gene TRBV11-2, with 14 bases fitting TRBD2. V lost 1 base, J lost 5 bases, and 13 bases stayed unmatched. The CDR3 has 19 amino acids. CDR1 and CDR2 from the germline V gene are SGHAT and FQNNGV. CDR3 in amino acids: CASSLGGFGTSGRRNEQYF. CDR3 coding DNA: TGTGCCAGCAGCTTAGGAGGGTTTGGGACTAGCGGGAGAAGAAACGAGCAGTACTTC.

The chain employs TRBV23-1 and TRBJ2-5, with no clear D. TRBV23-1 is recorded as an ORF, its role being uncertain. Trimming pared 11 bases from V and 1 base from J, leaving 14 bases between. CDR3 length: 13 residues. The CDR3 spells CAERQSFQETQYF. The CDR3 DNA reads TGCGCCGAGAGACAAAGCTTCCAAGAGACCCAGTACTTC.

The chain uses TRBV2 and TRBJ1-2; 11 bases match TRBD1. The J segment lost 8 bases and the V segment lost 6 bases, leaving 5 bases of the junction unmatched. The germline V gene has CDR1 SNHLY and CDR2 FYNNEI. The CDR3 is 13 residues long. CDR3 sequence (DNA): TGTGCCAGCAGCCGGACAGGGGGCGGGGGCTACACCTTC. Translation gives CASSRTGGGGYTF.

The gene calls are TRBV6-6 and TRBJ1-1; weak D call: TRBD1 (5 bases). V lost 1 base and J lost 5, with 14 bases in between. Germline V gene lookup returns CDR1 MNHNY and CDR2 SVGAGI (reference sequence). There are 15 residues in the CDR3. CDR3 region: CASSYFQGPGTEAFF. The CDR3 nucleotides read TGTGCCAGCAGTTACTTCCAGGGCCCGGGGACTGAAGCTTTCTTT.

This clone was detected once. The chain couples TRBV9 to TRBJ1-4, with a tentative D call TRBD1 (5 bases). Trimming stripped 0 bases from V and 7 bases from J, with 13 bases between. CDR3 length: 15 amino acids. CDR1 and CDR2 (germline): SGDLS, YYNGEE. CDR3 amino acids: CASSVGGGLGEKLFF. In DNA, the CDR3 is TGTGCCAGCAGCGTAGGTGGGGGGTTAGGTGAAAAACTGTTTTTT.

The V and J genes are TRBV7-3 and TRBJ2-1; D gene uncertain. Trimming took 5 bases from V and 9 from J, leaving 17 bases between them. The CDR3 covers 14 residues. The germline CDR1 and CDR2 sequences are SGHTA and FQGTGA. CDR3 sequence (DNA): TGTGCCAGCAGCGGGCGGAGCGTACATCTTGAGCAGTTCTTC. Translation gives CASSGRSVHLEQFF.

The gene calls are TRBV7-2 and TRBJ2-3; 10 nucleotides line up with TRBD1. After removal of 5 bases from V and 4 bases from J, the junction contained 3 bases not matched to a gene. Germline V CDR1 and CDR2: SGHTA, FQGNSA. The CDR3 spans 14 residues. Written as DNA, the CDR3 is TGTGCCAGCAGCCGGACAGGGGGGCCAGATACGCAGTATTTT. This gives the protein CASSRTGGPDTQYF.

The J gene is TRBJ1-5, the V gene TRBV19, with 7 nucleotides matching TRBD1. The V gene end was trimmed by 10 bases and the J gene end by 0 bases; junction bases not matched to a gene: 6. Looked up from germline, CDR1 is LNHDA and CDR2 is SQIVND (reference sequence). There are 14 residues in the CDR3. The CDR3 coding sequence is TGTGCCACCACGGGACAGCTTAGCAATCAGCCCCAGCATTTT. It yields the protein CATTGQLSNQPQHF.

This chain connects TRBV6-6 to TRBJ2-5; D not resolved. The germline CDR1 and CDR2 sequences are MNHNY and SVGAGI (reference sequence). The CDR3 loop spans 15 amino acids. The V end was cut by 0 bases, the J end by 2 bases, with 10 bases between. The CDR3 sequence: CASSYSGSLQETQYF. For the CDR3, the DNA is TGTGCCAGCAGTTACTCGGGCAGTTTACAAGAGACCCAGTACTTC.

On this clone: One junction end does not reproduce the germline sequence, and a read error may be involved. This chain uses TRBV18 with TRBJ1-1; a possible D gene is TRBD1 (6 bases). CDR3 size: 15 residues. Germline V gene lookup returns CDR1 KGHSH and CDR2 LQKENI. The CDR3 DNA sequence: TGTGCCAGCTCACCGACAGGAGTGGCGAACACTGAAGCTCTCTTT. This sequence encodes CASSPTGVANTEALF.

The CDR3 here is CASSLAGRGRNTEAFF. The DNA of the CDR3 is TGTGCCAGCAGCTTGGCGGGCAGGGGGCGAAACACTGAAGCTTTCTTT. V and J are TRBV5-6 and TRBJ1-1; 8 nucleotides line up with TRBD1. Trimming took 0 bases from V and 2 from J; bases not matched to a gene: 6. Germline V CDR1 and CDR2: SGHDT, YYEEEE. The CDR3 length is 16 residues.

The count of this clone is one. V usage is TRBV10-3 and J usage is TRBJ2-7; D is possibly TRBD2 (5 bases). The V end lost 6 bases, the J end lost 2 bases, and 8 bases lay between the germline ends. The length of the CDR3 is 12 residues. Germline lookup yields CDR1 ENHRY and CDR2 SYGVKD. As DNA, the CDR3 is TGTGCCATCAGCATACTAGCCTACGAGCAGTACTTC. Protein: CAISILAYEQYF.

CDR3 loop: CASSLEGQGRGGYTF. The CDR3 DNA reads as TGCGCCAGCAGCTTGGAGGGACAGGGGCGTGGGGGCTACACCTTC. The chain couples TRBV5-1 to TRBJ1-2; 10 bases fit TRBD1. Germline V gene lookup returns CDR1 SGHRS and CDR2 YFSETQ. The length of the CDR3 is 15 residues. J lost 8 bases, V lost 0 bases, and 7 bases had no gene match.